The entry below gives a single T cell receptor (beta chain) sequence along with its context. Antigen unknown. The same CDR3 is also encoded by other DNA sequences in this sample. Trimming removed 4 bases at V and 1 base at J, with 7 bases between. The germline gives CDR1 LNHDA, CDR2 SQIVND (reference sequence). The CDR3 runs to 13 residues. Sequencing used immunoSEQ multiplex PCR; TCRdb keeps in-frame clones, though not all of them. The sample has approximately 190,000 clones; about 92% are singletons. These data are taken from a study of T cell responses to AZD1222 COVID-19 vaccine. Study-level points and caveats: Baseline serology detected seropositivity in only a handful of AZD1222 recipients.

The origin of this receptor is an adult in good health. The chain couples TRBV19 to TRBJ1-1; D not resolved. Sequencing used peripheral blood, obtained on day 0 of AZD1222 vaccination. CDR3 DNA: TGTGCCAGTAGTAGTCAAGGGAACACTGAAGCTTTCTTT. Amino acid sequence: CASSSQGNTEAFF.